The rows below give T cell receptor beta chains drawn from one sample of a study of Ad26.COV2.S vaccination and SARS-CoV-2 variants. Profiled with immunoSEQ multiplex PCR; TCRdb holds only in-frame clones, not every one. The table has around 500,000 clones, 80% to 90% seen once. The specimen comprised peripheral blood, sampled in a trial of Ad26.COV2.S vaccine versus placebo. All receptors derive from a person between 18 and 65 years old who received the Ad26.COV2.S COVID-19 vaccine or a placebo. CDR3s include the opening cysteine and the closing phenylalanine or tryptophan. D genes are given only for firm matches. The size field is filled for only some rows; it gives once, few, many or a size class.

j_gene: TRBJ1-6
v_gene: TRBV7-8
abundance: NA
d_gene: NA
CDR3aa: CASSLMFGITYNSPLHF
CDR3nt: TGTGCCAGCAGCTTAATGTTCGGGATCACCTATAATTCACCCCTCCACTTT

j_gene: TRBJ2-5
v_gene: TRBV30
abundance: NA
d_gene: TRBD1
CDR3aa: CAWSGQGIYF
CDR3nt: TGTGCCTGGAGTGGACAGGGAATTTACTTC

j_gene: TRBJ1-2
v_gene: TRBV12-3/TRBV12-4
abundance: NA
d_gene: NA
CDR3aa: CASSLSLDYGYTF
CDR3nt: TGTGCCAGCAGTTTATCCTTGGACTATGGCTACACCTTC

j_gene: TRBJ2-5
v_gene: TRBV24-1
abundance: NA
d_gene: TRBD2
CDR3aa: CATSGTSGQETQYF
CDR3nt: TGTGCCACCTCAGGGACTAGCGGGCAAGAGACCCAGTACTTC

j_gene: TRBJ2-1
v_gene: TRBV9
abundance: NA
d_gene: TRBD1
CDR3aa: CASSVEGASYNEQFF
CDR3nt: TGTGCCAGCAGCGTAGAGGGGGCCTCCTACAATGAGCAGTTCTTC

j_gene: TRBJ2-5
v_gene: TRBV3-1/TRBV3-2
abundance: NA
d_gene: NA
CDR3aa: CASSARVRNRIFRETQYF
CDR3nt: TGTGCCAGCAGCGCGCGAGTACGGAACAGGATATTCCGAGAGACCCAGTACTTC

j_gene: TRBJ1-2
v_gene: TRBV29-1
abundance: NA
d_gene: TRBD1
CDR3aa: CSVNRGHHYGYTF
CDR3nt: TGCAGCGTAAACAGGGGGCATCACTATGGCTACACCTTC

j_gene: TRBJ2-5
v_gene: TRBV2
abundance: NA
d_gene: NA
CDR3aa: CASSVDYQETQYF
CDR3nt: TGTGCCAGCAGTGTCGACTACCAAGAGACCCAGTACTTC

j_gene: TRBJ2-6
v_gene: TRBV7-2
abundance: NA
d_gene: NA
CDR3aa: CASSPEGYSGANVLTF
CDR3nt: TGTGCCAGCAGCCCCGAAGGGTACTCTGGGGCCAACGTCCTGACTTTC

j_gene: TRBJ1-3
v_gene: TRBV5-6
abundance: NA
d_gene: NA
CDR3aa: CASSSPHSGNTIYF
CDR3nt: TGTGCCAGCAGCTCCCCACACTCTGGAAACACCATATATTTT

j_gene: TRBJ2-7
v_gene: TRBV7-9
abundance: once
d_gene: TRBD2
CDR3aa: CASSREGTYEQYF
CDR3nt: TGTGCCAGCAGTCGGGAGGGAACCTACGAGCAGTACTTC

j_gene: TRBJ1-2
v_gene: TRBV12-3/TRBV12-4
abundance: NA
d_gene: NA
CDR3aa: CASSLSENYGYTF
CDR3nt: TGTGCCAGCAGTTTGTCAGAGAACTATGGCTACACCTTC

j_gene: TRBJ2-1
v_gene: TRBV7-9
abundance: once
d_gene: TRBD2
CDR3aa: CASSLLAGRNEQFF
CDR3nt: TGTGCCAGCAGCTTACTAGCGGGGCGGAATGAGCAGTTCTTC

j_gene: TRBJ1-2
v_gene: TRBV3-1/TRBV3-2
abundance: NA
d_gene: TRBD1
CDR3aa: CASSQLDRVGSYTF
CDR3nt: TGTGCCAGCAGCCAATTGGACAGGGTCGGGAGCTACACCTTC

j_gene: TRBJ2-5
v_gene: TRBV7-2
abundance: NA
d_gene: NA
CDR3aa: CASSRDSQETQYF
CDR3nt: TGTGCCAGCAGCCGGGACTCGCAAGAGACCCAGTACTTC

j_gene: TRBJ2-2
v_gene: TRBV4-3
abundance: NA
d_gene: NA
CDR3aa: CASSLGTNTGELFF
CDR3nt: TGCGCCAGCAGCCTGGGGACCAACACCGGGGAGCTGTTTTTT

j_gene: TRBJ1-1
v_gene: TRBV5-1
abundance: few
d_gene: TRBD1
CDR3aa: CASSLQGQNTEAFF
CDR3nt: TGCGCCAGCAGCTTACAGGGGCAAAACACTGAAGCTTTCTTT

j_gene: TRBJ2-7
v_gene: TRBV4-1
abundance: NA
d_gene: TRBD2
CDR3aa: CASSQMLAGSFSYEQYF
CDR3nt: TGCGCCAGCAGCCAAATGTTAGCGGGTTCTTTCTCCTACGAGCAGTACTTC

j_gene: TRBJ1-1
v_gene: TRBV12-3/TRBV12-4
abundance: NA
d_gene: NA
CDR3aa: CASSRQVNTEAFF
CDR3nt: TGTGCCAGCAGTCGACAGGTTAACACTGAAGCTTTCTTT

j_gene: TRBJ1-1
v_gene: TRBV30
abundance: once
d_gene: NA
CDR3aa: CAWGASYLGNTEAFF
CDR3nt: TGTGCCTGGGGGGCGTCCTATTTAGGGAACACTGAAGCTTTCTTT

j_gene: TRBJ2-7
v_gene: TRBV15
abundance: NA
d_gene: TRBD1
CDR3aa: CATSRAGTGGYEQYF
CDR3nt: TGTGCCACCAGCAGAGCCGGGACAGGGGGTTACGAGCAGTACTTC

j_gene: TRBJ2-7
v_gene: TRBV4-3
abundance: NA
d_gene: TRBD2
CDR3aa: CASSRGLASRYEQYF
CDR3nt: TGCGCCAGCAGCCGAGGACTAGCCTCTCGGTACGAGCAGTACTTC

j_gene: TRBJ1-2
v_gene: TRBV27
abundance: NA
d_gene: TRBD1
CDR3aa: CASSLQGSPYGYTF
CDR3nt: TGTGCCAGCAGCCTACAGGGGTCCCCCTATGGCTACACCTTC

j_gene: TRBJ2-7
v_gene: TRBV11-2
abundance: NA
d_gene: NA
CDR3aa: CASSLGPGTTYEQYF
CDR3nt: TGTGCCAGCAGCTTAGGGCCCGGGACAACCTACGAGCAGTACTTC

j_gene: TRBJ1-2
v_gene: TRBV4-1
abundance: NA
d_gene: NA
CDR3aa: CASSQGSGGRVYGYTF
CDR3nt: TGCGCCAGCAGCCAAGGTTCAGGCGGACGGGTCTACGGCTACACCTTC

j_gene: TRBJ2-3
v_gene: TRBV20-1
abundance: NA
d_gene: NA
CDR3aa: CSALTDTQYF
CDR3nt: TGCAGTGCTCTCACAGATACGCAGTATTTT

j_gene: TRBJ1-1
v_gene: TRBV4-2
abundance: NA
d_gene: TRBD1
CDR3aa: CASSQVDRDNTEAFF
CDR3nt: TGTGCCAGCAGCCAGGTGGACAGGGACAACACTGAAGCTTTCTTT

j_gene: TRBJ2-3
v_gene: TRBV6-4
abundance: few
d_gene: TRBD2
CDR3aa: CASSLAGGSDTQYF
CDR3nt: TGTGCCAGCAGTCTAGCGGGAGGATCAGATACGCAGTATTTT

j_gene: TRBJ1-4
v_gene: TRBV28
abundance: NA
d_gene: TRBD1
CDR3aa: CASTEAKGRGLGNEKLFF
CDR3nt: TGTGCCAGCACCGAAGCCAAGGGGAGGGGGCTAGGTAATGAAAAACTGTTTTTT

j_gene: TRBJ1-1
v_gene: TRBV7-6
abundance: NA
d_gene: TRBD1
CDR3aa: CASSPQGGPNTEAFF
CDR3nt: TGTGCCAGCAGCCCCCAGGGGGGCCCGAACACTGAAGCTTTCTTT

j_gene: TRBJ2-1
v_gene: TRBV3-1/TRBV3-2
abundance: NA
d_gene: NA
CDR3aa: CASSQGTGYSYNEQFF
CDR3nt: TGTGCCAGCAGCCAAGGAACAGGGTACTCCTACAATGAGCAGTTCTTC

j_gene: TRBJ2-1
v_gene: TRBV5-1
abundance: NA
d_gene: TRBD2
CDR3aa: CASSATLAGAYNEQFF
CDR3nt: TGCGCCAGCAGCGCAACACTAGCGGGGGCCTACAATGAGCAGTTCTTC

j_gene: TRBJ1-3
v_gene: TRBV12-3/TRBV12-4
abundance: NA
d_gene: NA
CDR3aa: CASRSLNTIYF
CDR3nt: TGTGCCAGCAGGTCATTAAACACCATATATTTT

j_gene: TRBJ2-1
v_gene: TRBV9
abundance: NA
d_gene: NA
CDR3aa: CASSVAGYSYNEQFF
CDR3nt: TGTGCCAGCAGCGTAGCTGGGTACTCCTACAATGAGCAGTTCTTC

j_gene: TRBJ1-5
v_gene: TRBV10-3
abundance: NA
d_gene: NA
CDR3aa: CAIGPQGVSNQPQHF
CDR3nt: TGTGCCATCGGACCACAGGGCGTCAGCAATCAGCCCCAGCATTTT

j_gene: TRBJ2-5
v_gene: TRBV5-6
abundance: NA
d_gene: TRBD1
CDR3aa: CASSLGVLGTGYGETQYF
CDR3nt: TGTGCCAGCAGCTTGGGCGTTCTGGGGACAGGGTATGGAGAGACCCAGTACTTC

j_gene: TRBJ2-2
v_gene: TRBV9
abundance: NA
d_gene: NA
CDR3aa: CASSVGARSGELFF
CDR3nt: TGTGCCAGCAGCGTAGGAGCTAGGTCCGGGGAGCTGTTTTTT

j_gene: TRBJ2-1
v_gene: TRBV7-9
abundance: NA
d_gene: TRBD2
CDR3aa: CASSLRTSGGVYNEQFF
CDR3nt: TGTGCCAGCAGCCTTCGGACTAGCGGGGGGGTTTACAATGAGCAGTTCTTC